This section outlines one TCR beta chain sequence together with its context. Its specificity is unknown. The germline V gene encodes CDR1 LNHDA and CDR2 SQIVND (reference sequence). The CDR3 runs to 17 residues. The J segment lost 6 bases and the V segment lost 5 bases, leaving 17 bases of the junction unmatched. The data are from a study of CD8 T cells in Susac syndrome. Study background: Patients with Susac syndrome who were sequenced included six with active disease and roughly eight in remission. Study-level findings and limits: The TCR sequencing and HLA analysis in the study involved a relatively small number of individuals, as the study acknowledged.

CD8+ and CD4+ T cells taken from blood had their TCR beta sequenced. In contrast to the negatively isolated CD8+ and CD4+ T cells, TEMRA cells were FACS-enriched. Reverse transcription of about 0.45 to 1 ug RNA used random hexamers. TCRdb processed the immunoSEQ multiplex PCR reads anew with MiXCR; each CDR3 protein has one entry. The sample has 80,000 to 90,000 distinct CDR3 sequences, around 95% seen once. The V gene is TRBV19, the J gene TRBJ1-2, with 8 bases aligning to TRBD1. The receptor was derived from a human donor with Susac syndrome. The source material was CD8+ T cells from PBMCs. The CDR3 nucleotides read TGTGCCAGTAGTTTATGGAGCCCAGGACAGGGCAAGGATGGCTACACCTTC. Translated, it gives CASSLWSPGQGKDGYTF.